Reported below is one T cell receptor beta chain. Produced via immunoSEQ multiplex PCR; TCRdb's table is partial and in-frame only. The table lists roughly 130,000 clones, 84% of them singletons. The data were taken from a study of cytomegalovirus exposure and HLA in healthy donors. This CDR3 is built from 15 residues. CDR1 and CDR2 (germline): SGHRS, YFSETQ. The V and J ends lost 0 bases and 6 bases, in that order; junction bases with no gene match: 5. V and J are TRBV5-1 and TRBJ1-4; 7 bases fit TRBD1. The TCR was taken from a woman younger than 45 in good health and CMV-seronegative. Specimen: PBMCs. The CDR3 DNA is TGCGCCAGCAGCTTGGGCCGGGACAGCTATGAAAAACTGTTTTTT. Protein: CASSLGRDSYEKLFF.